The TCR beta chain under discussion was sequenced for a study of sequential checkpoint blockade in melanoma. Overall study context: Patients were randomized 1:1 to nivolumab-then-ipilimumab or ipilimumab-then-nivolumab first-line.

Indicated treatment: randomized to nivolumab then ipilimumab (arm A) or the reverse (arm B). Patients had received no earlier DNA-damaging chemotherapy. Sorted cells were live CD3+CD8+, lacking CD19 and CD56, from PBMCs. The method was immunoSEQ multiplex PCR; TCRdb's version includes in-frame clones alone and lacks a portion of them. The data show approximately 3,700 clones, with roughly 50% seen just once and 20% to 25% held by the top ten. Germline V gene lookup returns CDR1 MNHEY and CDR2 SMNVEV (reference sequence). V gave up 3 bases and J gave up 4 bases, with 10 bases separating them. CDR3 size: 13 residues.

This material consisted of CD8+ T cells sorted from blood (inferred from file names), taken from a patient given nivolumab and ipilimumab in sequence. The chain couples TRBV27 to TRBJ2-7; TRBD1 might be the D (5 bases). This receptor was taken from a human patient with melanoma. Some clones in this sample may be carry-over from other donors' samples. The CDR3 DNA reads as TGTGCCAGCAGTTTTTGGGGCGGATACGAGCAGTACTTC. Its translation is CASSFWGGYEQYF.